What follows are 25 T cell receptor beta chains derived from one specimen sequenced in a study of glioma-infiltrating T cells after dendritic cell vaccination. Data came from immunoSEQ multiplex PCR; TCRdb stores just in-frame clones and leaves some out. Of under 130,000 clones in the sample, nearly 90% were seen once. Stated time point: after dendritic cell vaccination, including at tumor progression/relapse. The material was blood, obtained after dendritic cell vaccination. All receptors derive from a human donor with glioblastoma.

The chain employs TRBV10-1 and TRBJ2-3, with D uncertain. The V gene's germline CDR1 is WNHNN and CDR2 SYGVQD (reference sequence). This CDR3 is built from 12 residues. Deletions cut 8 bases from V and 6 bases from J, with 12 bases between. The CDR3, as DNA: TGCGCCAGCGGCACCCTCGGGGATACGCAGTATTTT. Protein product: CASGTLGDTQYF.

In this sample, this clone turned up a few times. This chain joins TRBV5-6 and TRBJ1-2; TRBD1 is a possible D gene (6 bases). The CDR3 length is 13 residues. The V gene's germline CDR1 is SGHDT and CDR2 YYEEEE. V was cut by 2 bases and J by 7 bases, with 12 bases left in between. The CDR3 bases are TGTGCCAGCAGCTTTACAGGGTACAGTGGCTACACCTTC. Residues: CASSFTGYSGYTF.

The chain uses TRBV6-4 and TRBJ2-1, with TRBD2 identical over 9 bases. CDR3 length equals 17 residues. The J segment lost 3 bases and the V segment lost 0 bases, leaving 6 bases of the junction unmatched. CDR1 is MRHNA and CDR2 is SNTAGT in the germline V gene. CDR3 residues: CASSDSAGGANYNEQFF. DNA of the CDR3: TGTGCCAGCAGTGACTCAGCGGGGGGCGCCAACTACAATGAGCAGTTCTTC.

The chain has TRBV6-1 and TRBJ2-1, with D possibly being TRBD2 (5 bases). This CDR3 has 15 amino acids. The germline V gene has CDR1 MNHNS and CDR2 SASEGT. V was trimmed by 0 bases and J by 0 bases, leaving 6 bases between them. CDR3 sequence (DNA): TGTGCCAGCAGTGAAGCGGGGAGCTCCTACAATGAGCAGTTCTTC. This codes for CASSEAGSSYNEQFF.

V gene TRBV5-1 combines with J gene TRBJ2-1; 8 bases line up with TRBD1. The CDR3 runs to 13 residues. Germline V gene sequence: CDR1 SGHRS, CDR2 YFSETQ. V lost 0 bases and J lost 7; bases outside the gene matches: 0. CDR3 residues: CASSLGQGNEQFF. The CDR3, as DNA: TGCGCCAGCAGCTTGGGACAGGGGAATGAGCAGTTCTTC.

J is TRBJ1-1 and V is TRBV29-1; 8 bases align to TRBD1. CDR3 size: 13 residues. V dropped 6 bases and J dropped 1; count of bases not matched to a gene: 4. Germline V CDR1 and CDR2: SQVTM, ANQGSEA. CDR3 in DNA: TGCAGCGTCTGGACAGGGACGAACACTGAAGCTTTCTTT. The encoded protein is CSVWTGTNTEAFF.

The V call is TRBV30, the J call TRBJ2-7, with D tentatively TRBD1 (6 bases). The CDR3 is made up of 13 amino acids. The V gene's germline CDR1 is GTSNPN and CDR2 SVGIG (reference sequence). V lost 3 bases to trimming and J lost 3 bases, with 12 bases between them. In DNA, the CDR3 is TGTGCCTGGAGACCAGGGGTAAGCTACGAGCAGTACTTC. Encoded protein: CAWRPGVSYEQYF. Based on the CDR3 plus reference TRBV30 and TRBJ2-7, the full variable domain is SQTIHQWPATLVQPVGSPLSLECTVEGTSNPNLYWYRQAAGRGLQLLFYSVGIGQISSEVPQNLSASRPQDRQFILSSKKLLLSDSGFYLCAWRPGVSYEQYFGPGTRLTVT.

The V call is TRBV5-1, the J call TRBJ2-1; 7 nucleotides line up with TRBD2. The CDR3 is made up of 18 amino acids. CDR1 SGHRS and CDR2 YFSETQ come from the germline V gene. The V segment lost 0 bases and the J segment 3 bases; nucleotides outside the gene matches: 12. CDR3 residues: CASSLEPSGITYYNEQFF. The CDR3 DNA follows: TGCGCCAGCAGCTTGGAACCTAGCGGCATAACTTACTACAATGAGCAGTTCTTC.

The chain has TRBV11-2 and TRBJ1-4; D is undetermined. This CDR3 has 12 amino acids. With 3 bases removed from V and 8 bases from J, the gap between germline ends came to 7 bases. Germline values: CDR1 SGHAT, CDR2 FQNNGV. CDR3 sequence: CASSFIGEKLFF. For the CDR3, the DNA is TGTGCCAGCAGCTTCATCGGGGAAAAACTGTTTTTT.

The CDR3 region is CASTEASGASYEQYF. CDR3 sequence (DNA): TGTGCCAGCACAGAGGCTAGCGGGGCTTCCTACGAGCAGTACTTC. This chain uses TRBV6-1 with TRBJ2-7, with 9 bases aligning to TRBD2. With 7 bases clipped from V and 1 base from J, the junction kept 8 bases outside the gene matches. This CDR3 is 15 amino acids long. The germline V gene encodes CDR1 MNHNS and CDR2 SASEGT.

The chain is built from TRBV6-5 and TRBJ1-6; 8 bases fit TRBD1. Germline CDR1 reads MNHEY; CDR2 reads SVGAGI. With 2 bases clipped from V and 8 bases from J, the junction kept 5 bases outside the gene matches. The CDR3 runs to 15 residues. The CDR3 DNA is TGTGCCAGCAGTTACCGGACAGGGATGTATTCACCCCTCCACTTT. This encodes CASSYRTGMYSPLHF.

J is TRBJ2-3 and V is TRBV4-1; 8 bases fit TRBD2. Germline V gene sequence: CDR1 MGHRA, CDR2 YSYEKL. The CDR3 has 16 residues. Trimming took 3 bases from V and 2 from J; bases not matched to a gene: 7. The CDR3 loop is CASSQAGLGITDTQYF. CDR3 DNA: TGCGCCAGCAGCCAGGCGGGACTAGGGATCACAGATACGCAGTATTTT.

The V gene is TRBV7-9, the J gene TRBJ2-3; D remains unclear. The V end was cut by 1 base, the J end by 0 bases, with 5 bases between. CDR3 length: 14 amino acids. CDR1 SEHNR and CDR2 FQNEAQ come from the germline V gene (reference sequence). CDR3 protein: CASSLGRSTDTQYF. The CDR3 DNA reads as TGTGCCAGCAGCTTAGGCAGGAGCACAGATACGCAGTATTTT.

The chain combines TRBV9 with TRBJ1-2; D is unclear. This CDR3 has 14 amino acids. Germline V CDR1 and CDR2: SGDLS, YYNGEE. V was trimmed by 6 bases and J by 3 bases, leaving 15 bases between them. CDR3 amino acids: CASTLMSGHYGYTF. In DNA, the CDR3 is TGTGCCAGCACCCTAATGAGCGGTCACTATGGCTACACCTTC. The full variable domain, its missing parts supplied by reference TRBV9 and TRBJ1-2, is DSGVTQTPKHLITATGQRVTLRCSPRSGDLSVYWYQQSLDQGLQFLIQYYNGEERAKGNILERFSAQQFPDLHSELNLSSLELGDSALYFCASTLMSGHYGYTFGSGTRLTVV.

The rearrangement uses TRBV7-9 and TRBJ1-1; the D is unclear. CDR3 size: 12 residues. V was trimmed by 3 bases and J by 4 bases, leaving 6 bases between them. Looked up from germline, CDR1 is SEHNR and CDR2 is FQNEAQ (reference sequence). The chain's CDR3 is CASSFMATEAFF. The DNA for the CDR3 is TGTGCCAGCAGCTTTATGGCCACTGAAGCTTTCTTT.

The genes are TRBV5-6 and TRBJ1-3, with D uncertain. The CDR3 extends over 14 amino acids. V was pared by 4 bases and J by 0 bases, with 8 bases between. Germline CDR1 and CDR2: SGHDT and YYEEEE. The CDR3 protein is CASSPLSSGNTIYF. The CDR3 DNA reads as TGTGCCAGCAGCCCCTTATCCTCTGGAAACACCATATATTTT.

The CDR3 here is CASSADRNTEAFF. Here the CDR3 DNA reads TGCGCCAGCAGTGCCGACAGGAACACTGAAGCTTTCTTT. This sequence joins TRBV10-1 and TRBJ1-1; the D gene is possibly TRBD1 (5 bases). Germline values: CDR1 WNHNN, CDR2 SYGVQD (reference sequence). The germline V and J ends were trimmed by 4 bases and 1 base, with 7 bases remaining between them. The CDR3 has 13 amino acids.

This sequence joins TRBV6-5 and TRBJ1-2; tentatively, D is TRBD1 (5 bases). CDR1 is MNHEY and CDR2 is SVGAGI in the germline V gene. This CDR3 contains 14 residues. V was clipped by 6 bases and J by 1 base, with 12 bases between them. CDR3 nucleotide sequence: TGTGCCAGCAGCCCAGGGCCAGTTAACTATGGCTACACCTTC. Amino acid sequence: CASSPGPVNYGYTF.

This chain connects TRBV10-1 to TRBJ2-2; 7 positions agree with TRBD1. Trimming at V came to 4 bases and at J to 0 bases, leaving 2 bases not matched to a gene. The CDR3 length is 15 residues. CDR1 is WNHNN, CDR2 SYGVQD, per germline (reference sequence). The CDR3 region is CASSAGTANTGELFF. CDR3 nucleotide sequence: TGCGCCAGCAGTGCTGGGACAGCGAACACCGGGGAGCTGTTTTTT.

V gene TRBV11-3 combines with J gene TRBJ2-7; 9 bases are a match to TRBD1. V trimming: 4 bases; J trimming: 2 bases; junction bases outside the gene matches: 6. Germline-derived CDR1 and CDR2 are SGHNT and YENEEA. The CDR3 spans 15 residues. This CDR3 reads CASSWTGTGTYEQYF. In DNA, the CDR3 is TGTGCCAGCAGCTGGACCGGGACAGGGACCTACGAGCAGTACTTC. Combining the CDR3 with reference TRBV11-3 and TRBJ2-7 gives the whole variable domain EAGVVQSPRYKIIEKKQPVAFWCNPISGHNTLYWYLQNLGQGPELLIRYENEEAVDDSQLPKDRFSAERLKGVDSTLKIQPAELGDSAVYLCASSWTGTGTYEQYFGPGTRLTVT.

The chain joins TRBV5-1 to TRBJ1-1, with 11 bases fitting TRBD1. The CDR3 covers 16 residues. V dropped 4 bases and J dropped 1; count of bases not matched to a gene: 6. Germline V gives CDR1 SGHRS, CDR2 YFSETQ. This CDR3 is CASSPGQGAPNTEAFF. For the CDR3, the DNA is TGCGCCAGCAGCCCCGGACAGGGGGCACCGAACACTGAAGCTTTCTTT.

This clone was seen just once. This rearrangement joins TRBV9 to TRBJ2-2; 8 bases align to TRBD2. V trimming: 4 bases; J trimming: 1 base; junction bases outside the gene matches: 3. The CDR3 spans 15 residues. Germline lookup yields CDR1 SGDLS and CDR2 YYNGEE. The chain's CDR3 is CASSPRGGNTGELFF. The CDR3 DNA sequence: TGTGCCAGCAGCCCTCGGGGGGGGAACACCGGGGAGCTGTTTTTT.

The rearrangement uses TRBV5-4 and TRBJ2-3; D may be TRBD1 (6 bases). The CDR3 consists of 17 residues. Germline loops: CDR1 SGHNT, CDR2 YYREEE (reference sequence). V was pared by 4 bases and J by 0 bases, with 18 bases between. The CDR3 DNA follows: TGTGCCAGCAGCCCCGCCTCGGCTAGGGGGAGCACAGATACGCAGTATTTT. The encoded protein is CASSPASARGSTDTQYF.

DNA for the CDR3: TGTGCCAGCAGTCTTGGGACAGGGGGGTTCGGCACTGAAGCTTTCTTT. As protein: CASSLGTGGFGTEAFF. The V gene is TRBV27, the J gene TRBJ1-1; TRBD1 matches 11 bases. CDR1 is MNHEY and CDR2 is SMNVEV in the germline V gene (reference sequence). The CDR3 covers 16 residues. The J segment lost 4 bases and the V segment lost 5 bases, leaving 9 bases of the junction unmatched.

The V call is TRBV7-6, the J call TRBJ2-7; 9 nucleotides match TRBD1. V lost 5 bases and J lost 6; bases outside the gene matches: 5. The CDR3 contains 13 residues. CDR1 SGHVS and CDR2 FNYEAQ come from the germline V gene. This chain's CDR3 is CASSGQGRREQYF. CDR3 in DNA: TGTGCCAGCAGCGGACAGGGGAGGCGCGAGCAGTACTTC.